This is a list of T cell receptor beta chains from one sample in a study of human T cells and chemical hapten exposure. Via MiXCR, TCRdb re-called the RACE reads, giving one row per CDR3 protein. The profile shows around 300,000 distinct CDR3 sequences, 6% to 8.5% of them singletons. The sample in question was whole blood, obtained in connection with sensitization to the hapten diphenylcyclopropenone (DPC). Every receptor here comes from a woman between 18 and 29 years old with alopecia areata. Some clones in this sample may be carry-over from other donors' samples. Each CDR3 is given with its conserved first and last residue. A D gene is named only where the DNA matches it firmly. Size is stated for part of the rows, as once, few or many counts, or as a class when the clone is expanded.

clone size	D gene	V gene	J gene	CDR3 protein	CDR3 DNA
many	TRBD1	TRBV5-1	TRBJ2-3	CASRMTGAQADTQYF	TGCGCCAGCAGAATGACAGGGGCCCAGGCAGATACGCAGTATTTT
many	TRBD2	TRBV6-2/TRBV6-3	TRBJ2-1	CASSLRDGGVNYNEQFF	TGTGCCAGCAGCCTAAGGGACGGGGGGGTCAACTACAATGAGCAGTTCTTC
many	TRBD2	TRBV10-3	TRBJ2-3	CAISARGGQDTQYF	TGTGCCATCAGTGCGCGGGGGGGCCAGGATACGCAGTATTTT
few	TRBD2	TRBV4-1	TRBJ2-7	CASSQELAGNSYEQYF	TGCGCCAGCAGCCAAGAGCTAGCGGGGAACTCCTACGAGCAGTACTTC
many	TRBD2	TRBV2	TRBJ2-5	CASSVKLAVSQYF	TGTGCCAGCAGTGTAAAACTAGCGGTTTCCCAGTACTTC
few	.	TRBV7-9	TRBJ1-1	CASGENWNTEAFF	TGTGCCAGCGGCGAAAATTGGAACACTGAAGCTTTCTTT
many	.	TRBV7-9	TRBJ1-1	CASSLGQLGTEAFF	TGTGCCAGCAGCTTAGGCCAATTGGGCACTGAAGCTTTCTTT
.	.	TRBV12-3/TRBV12-4	TRBJ2-1	CASSFWGTEDEQFF	TGTGCCAGCAGTTTTTGGGGGACGGAGGATGAGCAGTTCTTC
.	.	TRBV7-2	TRBJ1-1	CASSLLGGLAFF	TGTGCCAGCAGCTTACTTGGGGGGCTCGCTTTCTTT
few	.	TRBV7-2	TRBJ2-3	CASSSALGTDTQYF	TGTGCCAGCAGCTCGGCACTGGGGACAGATACGCAGTATTTT
many	.	TRBV18	TRBJ1-6	CASSPLAVGRTSTGSYNSPLHF	TGTGCCAGCTCACCACTGGCGGTTGGGAGGACCTCCACGGGCTCCTATAATTCACCCCTCCACTTT
many	.	TRBV5-1	TRBJ2-3	CASSPGLYGGARYTQYF	TGCGCCAGCAGCCCCGGCTTGTATGGTGGGGCCAGGTATACGCAGTATTTT
.	TRBD1	TRBV6-1	TRBJ1-2	CASSEPGQGRRGYTF	TGTGCCAGCAGTGAACCGGGACAGGGGCGCAGGGGCTACACCTTC
few	.	TRBV6-2/TRBV6-3	TRBJ1-1	CASSSTALNTEAFF	TGTGCCAGCAGCTCGACAGCCCTGAACACTGAAGCTTTCTTT
.	.	TRBV5-1	TRBJ2-2	CASSLPNTGELFF	TGCGCCAGCAGCTTGCCAAACACCGGGGAGCTGTTTTTT
many	.	TRBV12-3/TRBV12-4	TRBJ1-1	CASSSDSLNTEAFF	TGTGCCAGCAGTTCGGACAGCTTGAACACTGAAGCTTTCTTT
.	.	TRBV27	TRBJ1-6	CASSFRTEGYNSPLHF	TGTGCCAGCAGTTTCCGGACGGAGGGCTATAATTCACCCCTCCACTTT
.	TRBD2	TRBV5-1	TRBJ2-1	CASSSSGTSANEQFF	TGCGCCAGCAGCTCCTCCGGGACTAGCGCAAATGAGCAGTTCTTC
few	.	TRBV11-3	TRBJ2-1	CASSSQVTSYNEQFF	TGTGCCAGCAGCTCACAGGTGACATCCTACAATGAGCAGTTCTTC
many	.	TRBV20-1	TRBJ2-7	CSALHRSGSYEQYF	TGCAGTGCCCTACATCGCAGCGGGTCCTACGAGCAGTACTTC
few	TRBD1	TRBV5-8	TRBJ1-5	CAGEGQYSNQPQHF	TGTGCCGGTGAGGGACAGTATAGCAATCAGCCCCAGCATTTT
many	TRBD2	TRBV2	TRBJ2-7	CASRKEAGEYEQYF	TGTGCCAGCAGGAAAGAGGCGGGGGAGTACGAGCAGTACTTC
.	.	TRBV6-6	TRBJ1-4	CASSYSSMGGGTNEKLFF	TGTGCCAGCAGTTACTCGAGTATGGGGGGCGGAACTAATGAAAAACTGTTTTTT
.	.	TRBV6-5	TRBJ1-1	CASSYSGKGRSTEAFF	TGTGCCAGCAGTTACTCGGGTAAGGGAAGGAGCACTGAAGCTTTCTTT
.	TRBD1	TRBV7-2	TRBJ1-2	CASSFGTGGYGYTF	TGTGCCAGCAGCTTTGGGACAGGAGGGTATGGCTACACCTTC
.	.	TRBV7-9	TRBJ1-3	CASRTALSGNTIYF	TGTGCCAGCAGAACGGCCCTCTCTGGAAACACCATATATTTT
many	.	TRBV6-2/TRBV6-3	TRBJ2-3	CASSYSRTSSTDTQYF	TGTGCCAGCAGTTATTCCAGGACCTCTAGCACAGATACGCAGTATTTT
many	.	TRBV7-6	TRBJ2-5	CASSSHPQETQYF	TGTGCCAGCAGCTCTCATCCACAAGAGACCCAGTACTTC
many	.	TRBV5-1	TRBJ2-7	CASSFTSFNEQYF	TGCGCCAGCAGCTTTACTAGTTTCAACGAGCAGTACTTC
.	.	TRBV7-3	TRBJ2-2	CASSRQWDTGELFF	TGTGCCAGCAGCCGACAGTGGGACACCGGGGAGCTGTTTTTT
many	.	TRBV4-3	TRBJ1-2	CASSQEPQGLYGYTF	TGCGCCAGCAGCCAAGAGCCCCAGGGTCTCTATGGCTACACCTTC
.	.	TRBV20-1	TRBJ2-1	CSARDLRGAYNEQFF	TGCAGTGCTAGAGATCTCAGGGGGGCCTACAATGAGCAGTTCTTC
.	.	TRBV7-2	TRBJ2-1	CASSSLARDEQFF	TGTGCCAGCAGCTCCTTAGCGAGGGATGAGCAGTTCTTC
.	TRBD1	TRBV12-3/TRBV12-4	TRBJ1-1	CASSFPGGSVNTEAFF	TGTGCCAGCAGTTTCCCAGGGGGGTCCGTGAACACTGAAGCTTTCTTT
.	.	TRBV7-2	TRBJ1-1	CASSFHREGTEAFF	TGTGCCAGCAGCTTTCACAGGGAAGGCACTGAAGCTTTCTTT
few	TRBD2	TRBV7-9	TRBJ2-1	CASSVGATSGIFTSYNEQFF	TGTGCCAGCAGCGTGGGTGCGACTAGCGGGATTTTCACTTCCTACAATGAGCAGTTCTTC
few	TRBD1	TRBV6-6	TRBJ2-7	CASRPGQGGEQYF	TGTGCCAGCAGGCCGGGACAGGGAGGCGAGCAGTACTTC
many	.	TRBV18	TRBJ1-1	CASSSVFDRNTEAFF	TGTGCCAGCTCATCCGTATTCGACAGGAACACTGAAGCTTTCTTT
many	.	TRBV28	TRBJ2-7	CASSLGTGPSYEQYF	TGTGCCAGCAGTTTAGGCACAGGCCCTTCCTACGAGCAGTACTTC
.	TRBD1	TRBV7-3	TRBJ1-1	CASSLTGAEFAFF	TGTGCCAGCAGCTTGACAGGGGCTGAATTCGCTTTCTTT
.	.	TRBV4-3	TRBJ2-1	CASSQEVPGVYNEQFF	TGCGCCAGCAGCCAAGAGGTCCCAGGAGTCTACAATGAGCAGTTCTTC
few	.	TRBV20-1	TRBJ2-4	CSVGENIQYF	TGCAGTGTAGGGGAAAACATTCAGTACTTC
.	TRBD1	TRBV6-5	TRBJ1-1	CASSYLPGQGNTEAFF	TGTGCCAGCAGTTATCTACCGGGACAGGGGAACACTGAAGCTTTCTTT
many	.	TRBV5-1	TRBJ1-1	CASSLQGRMNTEAFF	TGCGCCAGCAGCCTCCAAGGGCGGATGAACACTGAAGCTTTCTTT
many	.	TRBV10-3	TRBJ2-5	CAISSQETQYF	TGTGCCATCAGCTCCCAAGAGACCCAGTACTTC
many	.	TRBV7-2	TRBJ2-3	CASSRTYYGENTQYF	TGTGCCAGCAGCCGGACTTATTACGGGGAAAATACGCAGTATTTT
.	.	TRBV5-5	TRBJ1-1	CASSLYNTEAFF	TGTGCCAGCAGCTTGTACAACACTGAAGCTTTCTTT
.	.	TRBV11-2	TRBJ2-5	CASSFGLRETQYF	TGTGCCAGCAGCTTCGGACTCCGGGAGACCCAGTACTTC
few	.	TRBV12-3/TRBV12-4	TRBJ2-1	CASSLWLGTRSREQFF	TGTGCCAGCAGTTTATGGTTGGGGACACGGAGTCGTGAGCAGTTCTTC
.	.	TRBV27	TRBJ2-7	CASSPLDRDKLLEQYF	TGTGCCAGCAGTCCTCTCGACCGCGACAAACTACTGGAGCAGTACTTC
.	.	TRBV27	TRBJ2-2	CASSFEVVTGELFF	TGTGCCAGCAGTTTTGAAGTAGTGACCGGGGAGCTGTTTTTT
.	TRBD2	TRBV5-1	TRBJ2-2	CASSPPLGTSGTGELFF	TGCGCCAGCAGCCCGCCCTTAGGGACTAGCGGCACCGGGGAGCTGTTTTTT